Below, one T cell receptor beta chain is given with its context. Its antigen remains unidentified. This sample was taken from a study of PD-1 blockade in classical Hodgkin lymphoma. Study details: Patients in the cohort were put on intravenous nivolumab, 3 mg/kg every 2 weeks. Whole-study findings and limits: Baseline TCR diversity was reportedly lower in newly diagnosed patients than in healthy donors. It was reported as lower still in relapsed/refractory patients. CD4+ TCR diversity rose significantly by C4D1, and CD8+ TCR diversity did not. Possible causes of repertoire differences, disease activity or prior therapy, remain undefined.

Here immunoSEQ multiplex PCR was the method, and the copy in TCRdb shows in-frame clones only, minus some. This sample has some 18,000 clones, with about nine tenths found just once. Sample time point: cycle 4 day 1 (C4D1), after five to seven weeks of nivolumab. Every one of the patients relapsed after autologous stem cell transplantation (brentuximab vedotin exposure was variable). CD8+ T cell isolation from thawed PBMCs was performed by magnetic negative selection. This clonotype was obtained from a human donor with classical Hodgkin lymphoma. The source was CD8+ T cells from blood, collected before the fourth cycle of nivolumab.

CDR3 coding DNA: TGCGCCAGCAGCCAGGAAGGGACAGGAGCCTACGAGCAGTACTTC. Translated, it gives CASSQEGTGAYEQYF. The rearrangement joins TRBV4-1 to TRBJ2-7, with 8 bases lining up with TRBD1. Per the germline V gene, CDR1 is MGHRA and CDR2 is YSYEKL. J lost 2 bases, V lost 3 bases, and 6 bases had no gene match. The CDR3 runs 15 residues.